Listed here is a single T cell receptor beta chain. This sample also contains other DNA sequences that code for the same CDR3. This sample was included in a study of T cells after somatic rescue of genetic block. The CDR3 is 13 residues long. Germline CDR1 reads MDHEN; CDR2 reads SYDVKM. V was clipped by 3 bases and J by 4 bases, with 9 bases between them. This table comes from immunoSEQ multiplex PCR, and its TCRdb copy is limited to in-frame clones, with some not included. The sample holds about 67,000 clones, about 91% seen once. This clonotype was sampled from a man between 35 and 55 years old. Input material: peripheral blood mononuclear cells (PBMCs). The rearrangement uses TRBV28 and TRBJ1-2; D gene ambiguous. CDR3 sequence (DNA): TGTGCCAGCAGTTTGGGTAGTGGCTATGGCTACACCTTC. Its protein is CASSLGSGYGYTF.